This T cell receptor (beta chain) was identified in a study of T cells expressing NK-cell markers. At the level of the study: It was from sorted CD3+CD56+NKG2C+, CD3+CD56+NKG2C- and CD3+CD56-NKG2C+ T cells that TCR beta repertoires came.

Scientists made TCR beta cDNA using 5'RACE template switching with UMIs. TCRdb re-called the 5' RACE reads; every CDR3 protein appears as one record, without DNA. Recorded here are some 450,000 distinct CDR3 sequences; the top ten clones represent 7.3%. The CDR3 length is 15 residues. The V gene's germline CDR1 is DFQATT and CDR2 SNEGSKA (reference sequence). Sample: blood T cells: a sorted CD56 or NKG2C T cell subset, CD4+ or CD8+ T cells, or bulk PBMC T cells (not recorded which). The sequence derives from a woman between 18 and 75 years old in good health. This chain uses TRBV20-1 with TRBJ2-3; TCRdb's D gene call, TRBD2, goes unchecked for lack of DNA. CDR3 in amino acids: CSANGLPLATDTQYF.